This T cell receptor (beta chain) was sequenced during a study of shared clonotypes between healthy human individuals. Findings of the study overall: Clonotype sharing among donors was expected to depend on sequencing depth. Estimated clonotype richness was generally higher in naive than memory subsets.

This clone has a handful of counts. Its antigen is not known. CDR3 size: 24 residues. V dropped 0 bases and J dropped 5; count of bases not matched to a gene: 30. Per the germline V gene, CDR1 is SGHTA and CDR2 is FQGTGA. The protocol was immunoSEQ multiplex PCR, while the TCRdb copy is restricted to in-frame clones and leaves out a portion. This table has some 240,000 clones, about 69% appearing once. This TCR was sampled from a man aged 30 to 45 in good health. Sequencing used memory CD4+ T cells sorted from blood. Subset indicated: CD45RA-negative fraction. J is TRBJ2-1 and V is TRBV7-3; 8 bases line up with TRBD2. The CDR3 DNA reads TGTGCCAGCAGCTTAACTAGCTTAGGGCTAGCGGGTGCAAGGGGGAGGGGATTAAACAATGAGCAGTTCTTC. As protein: CASSLTSLGLAGARGRGLNNEQFF. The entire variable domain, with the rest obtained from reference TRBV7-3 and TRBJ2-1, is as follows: GAGVSQTPSNKVTEKGKYVELRCDPISGHTALYWYRQSLGQGPEFLIYFQGTGAADDSGLPNDRFFAVRPEGSVSTLKIQRTERGDSAVYLCASSLTSLGLAGARGRGLNNEQFFGPGTRLTVL.